This T cell receptor beta chain is from a study of OX40 agonist ivuxolimab in advanced cancers. At the level of the study: Age averaged around 60 years (range roughly 23 to 80), and less than 85% were male.

Comments on this clone: Its matching antigen is unknown.

TCRdb keeps only in-frame clones here, not all; method: immunoSEQ multiplex PCR. Of just over 80,000 clones in the sample, about nine tenths were seen once. Study-wide points: Dosing at 0.1 to 3.0 mg/kg was accompanied by clonal expansion of CD4+ and CD8+ blood T cells by week 6.

The CDR3 sequence is 16 residues long. The V gene's germline CDR1 is LNHNV and CDR2 YYDKDF (reference sequence). Trimming stripped 0 bases from V and 6 bases from J, with 12 bases between. Blood samples were obtained at baseline, cycle 4 day 1, and cycle 7 day 1. Specimen: CD4+ or CD8+ T cells sorted from blood, collected in a trial of the OX40 agonist ivuxolimab. This sequence originates from an adult with an advanced solid tumor such as melanoma, head and neck, liver or kidney cancer. The rearrangement links TRBV15 to TRBJ1-6, with TRBD1 as a possible D gene (6 bases). This CDR3 is CATSREPDRPNSPLHF. CDR3 nucleotide sequence: TGTGCCACCAGCAGAGAACCCGACAGGCCTAATTCACCCCTCCACTTT. Combining the CDR3 with reference TRBV15 and TRBJ1-6 gives the whole variable domain DAMVIQNPRYQVTQFGKPVTLSCSQTLNHNVMYWYQQKSSQAPKLLFHYYDKDFNNEADTPDNFQSRRPNTSFCFLDIRSPGLGDTAMYLCATSREPDRPNSPLHFGNGTRLTVT.